This TCR beta chain was observed in a study of blood T cell repertoires in COVID-19. Study at large: COVID-19 samples from acute and convalescent phases originated in the United States, Italy and Spain. PBMCs, B-cell-depleted T cells, or T cells were the source of the cDNA or gDNA that made up the material.

Original data processing: Amplification from reference gene primers served as the basis for estimated nucleated cell counts. Clones were sequenced by immunoSEQ multiplex PCR, and TCRdb holds only the in-frame ones, with some missing. That table is the source of V, J and clone size, and D and trimming were worked out from the DNA. This sample carries hundreds of thousands of clones, around 88% of them seen once, and the ten largest clones take approximately 2%. This CDR3 contains 12 residues. The germline CDR1 and CDR2 sequences are SEHNR and FQNEAQ (reference sequence). Trimming removed 8 bases from V and 7 bases from J, with 14 bases in between.

This TCR came from a woman aged 30 to 39 who had recovered from COVID-19. The J gene is TRBJ1-1, the V gene TRBV7-9; no definite D call. Material for sequencing was peripheral blood. The CDR3 region is CASQDRDIEAFF. The CDR3, as DNA: TGTGCCAGCCAAGACCGGGATATTGAAGCTTTCTTT.